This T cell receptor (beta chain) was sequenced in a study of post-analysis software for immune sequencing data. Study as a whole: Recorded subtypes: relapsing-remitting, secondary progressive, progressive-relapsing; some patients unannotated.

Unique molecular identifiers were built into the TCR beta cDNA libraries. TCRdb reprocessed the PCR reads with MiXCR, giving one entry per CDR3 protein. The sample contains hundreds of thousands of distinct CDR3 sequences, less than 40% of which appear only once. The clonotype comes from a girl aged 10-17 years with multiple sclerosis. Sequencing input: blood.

The CDR3 here is CASREQGAEAYNEQFF. The CDR3 DNA sequence: TGTGCCAGCAGGGAACAGGGGGCGGAAGCCTACAATGAGCAGTTCTTC. This sequence joins TRBV6-1 and TRBJ2-1; 9 positions match TRBD1. Germline CDR1 MNHNS, CDR2 SASEGT. Trimming removed 6 bases from V and 2 bases from J; junction bases left unmatched: 8. CDR3 length: 16 residues.